This entry describes one T cell receptor beta chain. Its antigen is not identified. Trimming shortened V by 3 bases and J by 5 bases, and 22 bases separated the two germline ends. The CDR3 covers 16 residues. The germline CDR1 and CDR2 sequences are SQVTM and ANQGSEA. TCRdb redid the calling of the 5' RACE reads with MiXCR, one entry per CDR3 protein. In the table there are 110,000 to 150,000 distinct CDR3 sequences, less than 25% of which are singletons. This entry comes from a study of T-cell memory formation after mild COVID-19. Study outcomes and limitations: Contracting CD8+ clones were enriched in EMRA, CD4+ mainly in CM and EM. Day 15 to 85 contractors were CD4/CD8 balanced; later expanders leaned CD4+.

The sample taken for sequencing was PBMCs or a T cell subset sorted from them (not recorded which). The chain recombines TRBV29-1 with TRBJ1-2; D is unclear. The TCR originated in an adult woman who had mild COVID-19 (a few samples of this study predate the infection). Cell type and time point are not known. CDR3 loop: CSVDDESRAGVYGYTF. The CDR3 nucleotides are TGCAGCGTTGATGATGAGAGTAGGGCTGGGGTATATGGCTACACCTTC.